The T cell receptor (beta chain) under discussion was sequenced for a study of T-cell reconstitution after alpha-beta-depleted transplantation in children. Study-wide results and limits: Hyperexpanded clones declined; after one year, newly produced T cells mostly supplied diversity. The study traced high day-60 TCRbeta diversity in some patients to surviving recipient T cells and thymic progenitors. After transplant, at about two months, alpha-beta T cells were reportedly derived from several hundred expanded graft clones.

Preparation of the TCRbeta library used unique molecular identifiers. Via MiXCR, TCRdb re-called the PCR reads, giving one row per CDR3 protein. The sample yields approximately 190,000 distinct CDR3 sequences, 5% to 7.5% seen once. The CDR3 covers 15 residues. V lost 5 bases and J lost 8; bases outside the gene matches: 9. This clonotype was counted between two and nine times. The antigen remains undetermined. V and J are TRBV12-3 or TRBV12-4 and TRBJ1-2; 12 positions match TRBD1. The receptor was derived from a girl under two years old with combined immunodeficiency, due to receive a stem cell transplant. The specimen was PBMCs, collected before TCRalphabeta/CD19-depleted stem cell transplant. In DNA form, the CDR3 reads TGTGCCAGCAGTACCCCGGGACAGGGGGCGTTCGGCTACACCTTC. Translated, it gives CASSTPGQGAFGYTF.